This T cell receptor beta chain stems from a study of early T cells in non-severe SARS-CoV-2 infection. Turning to the study itself: Chains were unpaired, as sequencing was done on bulk RNA from unsorted whole blood.

General observations from the study: A preference for anti-spike CD8 responses marked VDJdb matching, which missed private and CD4 specificities.

Unique molecular identifiers were affixed to single, distinct cDNA molecules. TCRdb analysed the 5' RACE reads with MiXCR anew, one entry per CDR3 protein. The sample yields tens of thousands of distinct CDR3 sequences, 13% seen once. Trimming took 6 bases from V and 2 from J, leaving 11 bases between them. CDR3 length equals 13 residues. Germline loops: CDR1 DFQATT, CDR2 SNEGSKA (reference sequence). This clonotype was counted at least ten times. The antigen remains unidentified. The origin of this receptor is an adult who was a healthcare worker with PCR-confirmed SARS-CoV-2 infection or an uninfected control (not recorded which). The sequenced sample consisted of whole blood. J is TRBJ2-1 and V is TRBV20-1; tentatively, D is TRBD1 (5 bases). CDR3 residues: CSAVLGPYNEQFF. CDR3 nucleotides: TGCAGTGCGGTTTTGGGGCCCTACAATGAGCAGTTCTTC.